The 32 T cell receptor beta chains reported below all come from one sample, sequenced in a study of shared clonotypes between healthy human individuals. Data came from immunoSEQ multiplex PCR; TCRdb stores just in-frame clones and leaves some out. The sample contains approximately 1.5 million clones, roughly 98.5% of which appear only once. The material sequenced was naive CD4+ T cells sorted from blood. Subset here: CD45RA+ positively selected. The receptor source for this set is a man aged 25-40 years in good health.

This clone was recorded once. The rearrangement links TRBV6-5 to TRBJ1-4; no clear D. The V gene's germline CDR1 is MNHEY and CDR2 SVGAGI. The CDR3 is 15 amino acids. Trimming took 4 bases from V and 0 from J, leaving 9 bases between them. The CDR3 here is CASSFTSATNEKLFF. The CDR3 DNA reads TGTGCCAGCAGTTTCACCAGTGCAACTAATGAAAAACTGTTTTTT.

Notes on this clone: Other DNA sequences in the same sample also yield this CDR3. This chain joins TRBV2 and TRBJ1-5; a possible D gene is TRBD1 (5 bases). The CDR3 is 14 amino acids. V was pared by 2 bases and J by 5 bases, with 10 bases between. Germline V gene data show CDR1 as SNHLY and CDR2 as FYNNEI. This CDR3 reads CASSEQGADQPQHF. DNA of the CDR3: TGTGCCAGCAGTGAACAGGGCGCCGATCAGCCCCAGCATTTT. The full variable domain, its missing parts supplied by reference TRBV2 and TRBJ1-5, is EPEVTQTPSHQVTQMGQEVILRCVPISNHLYFYWYRQILGQKVEFLVSFYNNEISEKSEIFDDQFSVERPDGSNFTLKIRSTKLEDSAMYFCASSEQGADQPQHFGDGTRLSIL.

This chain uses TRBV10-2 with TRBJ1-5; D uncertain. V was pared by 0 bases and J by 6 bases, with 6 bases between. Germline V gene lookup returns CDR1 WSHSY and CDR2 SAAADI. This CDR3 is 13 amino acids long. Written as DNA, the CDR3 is TGCGCCAGCAGTGAGTCGTCTGTTCAGCCCCAGCATTTT. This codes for CASSESSVQPQHF.

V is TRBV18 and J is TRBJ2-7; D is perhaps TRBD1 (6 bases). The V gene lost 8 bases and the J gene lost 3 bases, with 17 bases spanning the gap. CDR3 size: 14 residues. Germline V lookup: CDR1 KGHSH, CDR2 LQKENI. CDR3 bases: TGTGCCAGCCAAGACAGGTCAAGAAGCTACGAGCAGTACTTC. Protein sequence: CASQDRSRSYEQYF.

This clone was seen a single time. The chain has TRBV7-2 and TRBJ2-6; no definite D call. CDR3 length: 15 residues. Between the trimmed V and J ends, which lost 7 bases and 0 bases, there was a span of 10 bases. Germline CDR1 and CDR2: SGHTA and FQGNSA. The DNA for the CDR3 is TGTGCCAGCACCCTCCGTTTCTCTGGGGCCAACGTCCTGACTTTC. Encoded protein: CASTLRFSGANVLTF.

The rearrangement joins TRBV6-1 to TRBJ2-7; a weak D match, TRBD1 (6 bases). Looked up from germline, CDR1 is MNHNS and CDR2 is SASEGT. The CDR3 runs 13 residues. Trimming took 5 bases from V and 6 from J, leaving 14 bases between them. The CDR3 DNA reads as TGTGCCAGCAGTAACCGCAGGGGTGGCGAGCAGTACTTC. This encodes CASSNRRGGEQYF.

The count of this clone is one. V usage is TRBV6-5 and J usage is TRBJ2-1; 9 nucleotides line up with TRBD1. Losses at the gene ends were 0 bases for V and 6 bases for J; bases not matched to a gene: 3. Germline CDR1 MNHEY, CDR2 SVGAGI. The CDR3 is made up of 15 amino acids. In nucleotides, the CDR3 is TGTGCCAGCAGTTACTCGTGGGACAGGGTCAATGAGCAGTTCTTC. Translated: CASSYSWDRVNEQFF.

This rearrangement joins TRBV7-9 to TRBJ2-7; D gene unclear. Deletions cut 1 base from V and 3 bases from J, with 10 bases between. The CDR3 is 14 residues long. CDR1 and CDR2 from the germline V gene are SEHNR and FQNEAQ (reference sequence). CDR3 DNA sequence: TGTGCCAGCAGCTTAGTCCCCCCTTACTACGAGCAGTACTTC. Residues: CASSLVPPYYEQYF.

The CDR3 protein is CASSPQQSNEKLFF. CDR3 in DNA: TGTGCCAGCTCACCACAGCAGTCTAATGAAAAACTGTTTTTT. The J gene is TRBJ1-4, the V gene TRBV18; D is undetermined. The CDR3 runs to 14 residues. V was trimmed by 1 base and J by 3 bases, leaving 6 bases between them. Germline V gene data show CDR1 as KGHSH and CDR2 as LQKENI.

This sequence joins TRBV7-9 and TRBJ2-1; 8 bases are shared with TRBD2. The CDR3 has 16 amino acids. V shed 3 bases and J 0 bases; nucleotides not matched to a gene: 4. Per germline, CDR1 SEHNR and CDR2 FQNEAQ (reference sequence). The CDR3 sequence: CASSFISGSSYNEQFF. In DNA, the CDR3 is TGTGCCAGCAGCTTTATAAGCGGGAGCTCCTACAATGAGCAGTTCTTC.

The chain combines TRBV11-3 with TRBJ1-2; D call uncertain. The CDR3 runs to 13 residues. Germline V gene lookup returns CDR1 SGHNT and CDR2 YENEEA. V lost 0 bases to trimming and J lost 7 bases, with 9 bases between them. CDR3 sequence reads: CASSLEGGTGYTF. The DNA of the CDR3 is TGTGCCAGCAGCTTAGAAGGCGGAACTGGCTACACCTTC.

The CDR3 sequence: CASRNTGELFF. CDR3 in DNA: TGTGCCAGCAGGAACACCGGGGAGCTGTTTTTT. This chain connects TRBV28 to TRBJ2-2; no clear D. V dropped 6 bases and J dropped 1 base, with 0 bases sitting between them. Germline V gives CDR1 MDHEN, CDR2 SYDVKM. The CDR3 is 11 amino acids.

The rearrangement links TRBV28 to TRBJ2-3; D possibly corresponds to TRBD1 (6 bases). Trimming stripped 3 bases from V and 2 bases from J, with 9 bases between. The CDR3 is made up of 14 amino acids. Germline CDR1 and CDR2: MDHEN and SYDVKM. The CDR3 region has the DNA TGTGCCAGCAGTTTCGGACAGATCACAGATACGCAGTATTTT. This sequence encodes CASSFGQITDTQYF.

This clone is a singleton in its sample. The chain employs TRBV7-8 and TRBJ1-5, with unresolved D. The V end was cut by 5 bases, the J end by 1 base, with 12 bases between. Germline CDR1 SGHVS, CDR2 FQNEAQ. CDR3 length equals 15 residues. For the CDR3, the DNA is TGTGCCAGCAGCCGAATGGCCCGAAGCAATCAGCCCCAGCATTTT. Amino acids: CASSRMARSNQPQHF. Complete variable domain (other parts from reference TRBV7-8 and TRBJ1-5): GAGVSQSPRYKVAKRGQDVALRCDPISGHVSLFWYQQALGQGPEFLTYFQNEAQLDKSGLPSDRFFAERPEGSVSTLKIQRTQQEDSAVYLCASSRMARSNQPQHFGDGTRLSIL.

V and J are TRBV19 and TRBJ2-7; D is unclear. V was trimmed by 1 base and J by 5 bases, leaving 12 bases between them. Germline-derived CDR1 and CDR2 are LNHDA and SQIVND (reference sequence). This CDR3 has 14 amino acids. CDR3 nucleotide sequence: TGTGCCAGTAGTATAGGGGCGCAGATGGACGAGCAGTACTTC. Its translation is CASSIGAQMDEQYF.

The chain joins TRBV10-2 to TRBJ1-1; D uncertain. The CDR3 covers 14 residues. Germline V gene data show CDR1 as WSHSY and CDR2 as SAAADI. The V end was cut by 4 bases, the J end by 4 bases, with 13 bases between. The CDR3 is CASSARELSTEAFF. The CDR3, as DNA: TGCGCCAGCAGTGCGAGGGAGCTGAGCACTGAAGCTTTCTTT.

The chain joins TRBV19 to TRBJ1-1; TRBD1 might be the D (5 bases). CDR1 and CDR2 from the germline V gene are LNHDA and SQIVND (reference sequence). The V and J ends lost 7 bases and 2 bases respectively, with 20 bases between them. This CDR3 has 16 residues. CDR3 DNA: TGTGCCAGTATATTCCCGGGACCAATATCTAACACTGAAGCTTTCTTT. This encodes CASIFPGPISNTEAFF.

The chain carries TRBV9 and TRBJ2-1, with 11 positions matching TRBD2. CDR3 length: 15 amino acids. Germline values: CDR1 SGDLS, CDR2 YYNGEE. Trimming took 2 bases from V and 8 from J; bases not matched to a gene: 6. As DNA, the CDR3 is TGTGCCAGCAGCGTTCTAGCGGGAGGTAACGATGAGCAGTTCTTC. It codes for CASSVLAGGNDEQFF. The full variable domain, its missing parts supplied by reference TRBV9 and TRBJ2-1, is DSGVTQTPKHLITATGQRVTLRCSPRSGDLSVYWYQQSLDQGLQFLIQYYNGEERAKGNILERFSAQQFPDLHSELNLSSLELGDSALYFCASSVLAGGNDEQFFGPGTRLTVL.

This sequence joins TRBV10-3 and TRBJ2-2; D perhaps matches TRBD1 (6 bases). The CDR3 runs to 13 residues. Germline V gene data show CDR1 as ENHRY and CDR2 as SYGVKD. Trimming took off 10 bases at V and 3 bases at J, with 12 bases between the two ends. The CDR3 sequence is CARGRQDTGELFF. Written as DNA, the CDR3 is TGTGCCAGGGGGAGACAGGACACCGGGGAGCTGTTTTTT.

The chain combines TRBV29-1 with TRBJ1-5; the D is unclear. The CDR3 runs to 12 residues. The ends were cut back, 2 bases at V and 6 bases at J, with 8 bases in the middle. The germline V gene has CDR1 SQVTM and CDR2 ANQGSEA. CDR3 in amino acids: CSVESPGQPQHF. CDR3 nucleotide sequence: TGCAGCGTTGAATCACCCGGTCAGCCCCAGCATTTT.

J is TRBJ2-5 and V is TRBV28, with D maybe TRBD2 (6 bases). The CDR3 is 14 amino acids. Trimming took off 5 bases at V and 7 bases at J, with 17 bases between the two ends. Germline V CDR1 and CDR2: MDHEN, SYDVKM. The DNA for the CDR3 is TGTGCCAGCAGTACTGGGACTTCCCGCGGGACCCAGTACTTC. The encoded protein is CASSTGTSRGTQYF.

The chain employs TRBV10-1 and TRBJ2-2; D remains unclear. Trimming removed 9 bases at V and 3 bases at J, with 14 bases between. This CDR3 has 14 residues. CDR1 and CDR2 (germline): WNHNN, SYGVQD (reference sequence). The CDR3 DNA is TGCGCCAGTACCCGGGCAAGGGACACCGGGGAGCTGTTTTTT. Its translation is CASTRARDTGELFF.

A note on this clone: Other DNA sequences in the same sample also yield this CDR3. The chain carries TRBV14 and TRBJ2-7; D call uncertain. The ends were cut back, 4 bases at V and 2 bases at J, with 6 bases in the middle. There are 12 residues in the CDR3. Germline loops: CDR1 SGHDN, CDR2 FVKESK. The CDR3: CASSRQPYEQYF. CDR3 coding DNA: TGTGCCAGCAGCCGACAACCCTACGAGCAGTACTTC. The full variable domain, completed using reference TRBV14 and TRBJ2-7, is EAGVTQFPSHSVIEKGQTVTLRCDPISGHDNLYWYRRVMGKEIKFLLHFVKESKQDESGMPNNRFLAERTGGTYSTLKVQPAELEDSGVYFCASSRQPYEQYFGPGTRLTVT.

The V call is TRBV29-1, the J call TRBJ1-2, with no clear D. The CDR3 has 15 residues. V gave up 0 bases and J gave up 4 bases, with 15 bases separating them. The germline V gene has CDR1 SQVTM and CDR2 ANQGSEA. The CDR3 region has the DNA TGCAGCGTTGAAGACCCAATTAAAGAAGCCTATGGCTACACCTTC. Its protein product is CSVEDPIKEAYGYTF.

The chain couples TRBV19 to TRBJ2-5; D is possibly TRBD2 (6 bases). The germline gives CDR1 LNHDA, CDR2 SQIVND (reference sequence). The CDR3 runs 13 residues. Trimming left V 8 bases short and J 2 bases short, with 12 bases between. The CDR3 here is CASASARQETQYF. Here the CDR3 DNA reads TGTGCCAGTGCTAGCGCCAGGCAAGAGACCCAGTACTTC.

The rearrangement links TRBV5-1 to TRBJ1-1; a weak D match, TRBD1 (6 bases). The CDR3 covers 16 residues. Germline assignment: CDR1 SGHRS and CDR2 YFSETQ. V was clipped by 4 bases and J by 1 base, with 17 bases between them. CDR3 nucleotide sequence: TGCGCCAGCAGCCAACCTAGGGGGGGAGCGAACACTGAAGCTTTCTTT. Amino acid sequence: CASSQPRGGANTEAFF. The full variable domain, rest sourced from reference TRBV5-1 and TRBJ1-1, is KAGVTQTPRYLIKTRGQQVTLSCSPISGHRSVSWYQQTPGQGLQFLFEYFSETQRNKGNFPGRFSGRQFSNSRSEMNVSTLELGDSALYLCASSQPRGGANTEAFFGQGTRLTVV.

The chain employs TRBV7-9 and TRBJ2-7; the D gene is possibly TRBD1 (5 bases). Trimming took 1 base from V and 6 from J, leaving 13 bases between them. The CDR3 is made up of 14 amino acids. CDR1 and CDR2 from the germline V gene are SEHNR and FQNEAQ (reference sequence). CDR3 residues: CASSLGEGAPEQYF. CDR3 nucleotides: TGTGCCAGCAGCTTAGGGGAAGGGGCCCCCGAGCAGTACTTC.

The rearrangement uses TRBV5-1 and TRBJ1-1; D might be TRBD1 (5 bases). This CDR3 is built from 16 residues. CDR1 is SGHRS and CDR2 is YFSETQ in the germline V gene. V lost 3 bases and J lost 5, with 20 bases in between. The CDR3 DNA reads TGCGCCAGCAGCTACGCGCAGGGCCCGGGGGGGACTGAAGCTTTCTTT. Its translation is CASSYAQGPGGTEAFF.

This chain's CDR3 is CSVAPGNSYNEQFF. The CDR3 bases are TGCAGCGTTGCCCCAGGTAACTCCTACAATGAGCAGTTCTTC. V and J are TRBV29-1 and TRBJ2-1, with D uncertain. The CDR3 has 14 residues. Deletions cut 4 bases from V and 0 bases from J, with 10 bases between. Germline V gene sequence: CDR1 SQVTM, CDR2 ANQGSEA.

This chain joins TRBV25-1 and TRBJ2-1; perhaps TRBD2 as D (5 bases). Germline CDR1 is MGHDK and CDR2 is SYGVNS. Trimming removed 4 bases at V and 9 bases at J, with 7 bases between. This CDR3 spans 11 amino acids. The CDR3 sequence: CASSGAAEQFF. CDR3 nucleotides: TGTGCCAGCAGTGGAGCGGCTGAGCAGTTCTTC.

Here the CDR3 reads CASSLLDRRDEQYF. CDR3 coding DNA: TGCGCCAGCAGCTTACTGGACAGGAGGGACGAGCAGTACTTC. The genes are TRBV5-1 and TRBJ2-7, with D possibly being TRBD1 (7 bases). The CDR3 contains 14 residues. Germline CDR1 is SGHRS and CDR2 is YFSETQ. V shed 2 bases and J shed 5 bases, with 14 bases lying between them.

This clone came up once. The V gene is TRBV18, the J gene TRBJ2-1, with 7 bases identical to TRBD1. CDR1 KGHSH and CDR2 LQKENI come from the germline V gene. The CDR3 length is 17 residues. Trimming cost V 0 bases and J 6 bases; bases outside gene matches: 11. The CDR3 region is CASSPPPSGGVSNEQFF. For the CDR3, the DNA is TGTGCCAGCTCACCACCCCCTTCAGGGGGTGTTAGCAATGAGCAGTTCTTC.